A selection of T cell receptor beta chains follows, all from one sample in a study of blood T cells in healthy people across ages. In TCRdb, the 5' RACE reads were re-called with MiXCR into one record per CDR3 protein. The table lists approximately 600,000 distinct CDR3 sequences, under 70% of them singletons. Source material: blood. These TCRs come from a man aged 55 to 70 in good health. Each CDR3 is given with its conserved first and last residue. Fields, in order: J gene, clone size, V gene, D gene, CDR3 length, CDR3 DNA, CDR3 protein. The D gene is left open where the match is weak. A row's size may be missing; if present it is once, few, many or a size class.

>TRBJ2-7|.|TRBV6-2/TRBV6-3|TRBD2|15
TGTGCCAGCAGTTACGTGGGGACTAGCTCCTACGAGCAGTACTTC
CASSYVGTSSYEQYF
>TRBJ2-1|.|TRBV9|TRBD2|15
TGTGCCAGCAGCGTAGGCGGGGGGTACTACAATGAGCAGTTCTTC
CASSVGGGYYNEQFF
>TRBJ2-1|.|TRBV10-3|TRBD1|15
TGTGCCATCAGTTGGGGTGGACAGGGTGGAAATGAGCAGTTCTTC
CAISWGGQGGNEQFF
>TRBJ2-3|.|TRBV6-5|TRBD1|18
TGTGCCAGCAGTTACTCGGGGGGACAGGGGACCTGGGGAGATACGCAGTATTTT
CASSYSGGQGTWGDTQYF
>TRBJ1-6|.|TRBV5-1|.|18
TGCGCCAGCAGCTTGACCCTCTCTGAACGTCGCTATAATTCACCCCTCCACTTT
CASSLTLSERRYNSPLHF
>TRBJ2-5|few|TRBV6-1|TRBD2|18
TGTGCCAGCAGTCATCTTGGACTAGCGGGGGGTATGGCTTATGAGCAGTACTTC
CASSHLGLAGGMAYEQYF
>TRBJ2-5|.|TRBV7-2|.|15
TGTGCCAGCAGCTTACTCCTAGCCGTTGAAGAGACCCAGTACTTC
CASSLLLAVEETQYF
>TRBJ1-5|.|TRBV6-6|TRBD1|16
TGTGCCAGCAGCCCTCCCAGACAGGGGTTAAATCAGCCCCAGCATTTT
CASSPPRQGLNQPQHF
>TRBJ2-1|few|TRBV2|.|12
TGTGCCAGCACCGCTTTTGTCTATGAGCAGTTCTTC
CASTAFVYEQFF
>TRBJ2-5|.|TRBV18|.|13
TGTGCCAGCTCACCCGCAGTGGAGGAGACCCAGTACTTC
CASSPAVEETQYF
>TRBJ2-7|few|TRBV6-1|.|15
TGTGCCAGCAGTGTTGAGGCCCGTTCCTCCTACGAGCAGTACTTC
CASSVEARSSYEQYF
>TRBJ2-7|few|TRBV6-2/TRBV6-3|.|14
TGTGCCAGCAGTTTCCGGGCCCACCAATACGAGCAGTACTTC
CASSFRAHQYEQYF
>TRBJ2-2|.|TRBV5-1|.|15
TGCGCCAGCAGCTTGGGACAAACAGACACCGGGGAGCTGTTTTTT
CASSLGQTDTGELFF
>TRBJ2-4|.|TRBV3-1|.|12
TGTGCCAGCAGCCAAACTGAAAACATTCAGTACTTC
CASSQTENIQYF
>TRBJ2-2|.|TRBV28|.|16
TGTGCCAGCAGTTTATCCTGGGGTGTGGGCACCGGGGAGCTGTTTTTT
CASSLSWGVGTGELFF
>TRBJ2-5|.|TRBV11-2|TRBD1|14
TGTGCCAGCAGCGCCCGACAGGGTCCGGAGACCCAGTACTTC
CASSARQGPETQYF
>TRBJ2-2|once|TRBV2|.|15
TGTGCCCAAATCAGGGGCCCAACGTCCACCGGGGAGCTGTTTTTT
CAQIRGPTSTGELFF
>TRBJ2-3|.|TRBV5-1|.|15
TGCGCCAGCAGCTTGGTGCAAGGGATCACAGATACGCAGTATTTT
CASSLVQGITDTQYF
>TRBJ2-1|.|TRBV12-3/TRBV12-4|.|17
TGTGCCAGCAGTCCCTTTCACGGAGACGGCTACGGGAATGAGCAGTTCTTC
CASSPFHGDGYGNEQFF
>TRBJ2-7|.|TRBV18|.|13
TGTGCCAGCTCACCACCCAGCTCTCACGAGCAGTACTTC
CASSPPSSHEQYF
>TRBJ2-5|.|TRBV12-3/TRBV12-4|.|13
TGTGCCAGCAGTGGGGGGACCTGGGAGACCCAGTACTTC
CASSGGTWETQYF
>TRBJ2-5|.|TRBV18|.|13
TGTGCCAGCTCACCACTGTTTTGGGAGACCCAGTACTTC
CASSPLFWETQYF
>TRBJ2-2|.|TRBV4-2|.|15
TGTGCCAGCAGCCCCACCGGGGGGCAACCCGGGGAGCTGTTTTTT
CASSPTGGQPGELFF
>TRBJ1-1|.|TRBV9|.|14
TGTGCCAGCAGCCCCCGACAGTCGAGCACTGAAGCTTTCTTT
CASSPRQSSTEAFF
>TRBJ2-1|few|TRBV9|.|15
TGTGCCAGCAGCCCTAGATCCCCGGAAAACAATGAGCAGTTCTTC
CASSPRSPENNEQFF
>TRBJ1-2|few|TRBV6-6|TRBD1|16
TGTGCCAGCAGTTACGCGGGGACAGAGGGCCTATATGGCTACACCTTC
CASSYAGTEGLYGYTF
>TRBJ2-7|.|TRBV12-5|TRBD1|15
TGTGCTAGTGGTTTGGTACTTGGACAGGGCTACGAGCAGTACTTC
CASGLVLGQGYEQYF
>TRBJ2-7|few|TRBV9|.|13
TGTGCCAGCAGTCCCAGGAGCTCCTACGAGCAGTACTTC
CASSPRSSYEQYF
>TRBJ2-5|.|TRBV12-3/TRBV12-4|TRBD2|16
TGTGCCAGCAGTTTATCGTGGCGGGGGAGCCAAGAGACCCAGTACTTC
CASSLSWRGSQETQYF
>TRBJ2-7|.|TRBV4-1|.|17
TGCGCCAGCAGCCGTTTCAGTAGGGTGACAGGAAGGTACGAGCAGTACTTC
CASSRFSRVTGRYEQYF
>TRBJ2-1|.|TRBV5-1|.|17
TGCGCCAGCAGCTTGGCGGCGGGGCTGGGGGCCTACAATGAACAGTTCTTC
CASSLAAGLGAYNEQFF
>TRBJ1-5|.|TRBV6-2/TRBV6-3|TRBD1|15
TGTGCCAGCAGTTGGGACAGGAATAGCAATCAGCCCCAGCATTTT
CASSWDRNSNQPQHF
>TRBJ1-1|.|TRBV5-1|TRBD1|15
TGCGCCAGCAGCTTGGACAGGGGAGACTACACTGAAGCTTTCTTT
CASSLDRGDYTEAFF
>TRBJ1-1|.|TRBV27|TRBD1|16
TGTGCCAGCAGTCCCCGGACAGGGGCTTTGAACACTGAAGCTTTCTTT
CASSPRTGALNTEAFF
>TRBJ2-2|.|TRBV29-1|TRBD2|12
TGCAGCGCTACGCGGGGGACCGGGGAGCTGTTTTTT
CSATRGTGELFF
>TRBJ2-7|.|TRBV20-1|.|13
TGCACCTGGACCCCCCGGGGGACATACGAGCAGTACTTC
CTWTPRGTYEQYF
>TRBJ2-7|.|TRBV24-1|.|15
TGTGCCACCAGTGTCGCCGGCAGGGCTGCCGAAGAGCAGTACTTC
CATSVAGRAAEEQYF
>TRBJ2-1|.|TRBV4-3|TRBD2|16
TGCGCCAGCAGCCAAGATAGCGGGGGACACTACAATGAGCAGTTCTTC
CASSQDSGGHYNEQFF
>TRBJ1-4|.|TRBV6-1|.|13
TGTGCCAGCAAAGGGGCGATTAATGAAAAACTGTTTTTT
CASKGAINEKLFF
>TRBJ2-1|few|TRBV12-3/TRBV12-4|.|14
TGTGCCAGCAGTTCCACCACAGGGTACAATGAGCAGTTCTTC
CASSSTTGYNEQFF
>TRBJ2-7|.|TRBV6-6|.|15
TGTGCCAGCAGTGGACAGCGGGGTCGAACCTACGAGCAGTACTTC
CASSGQRGRTYEQYF
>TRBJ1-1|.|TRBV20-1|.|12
TGCAGTGCGGGGGTGGGGGACACTGAAGCTTTCTTT
CSAGVGDTEAFF
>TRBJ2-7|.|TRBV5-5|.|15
TGTGCCAGCAGCTTGAGGCCAGTTCAATCCTACGAGCAGTACTTC
CASSLRPVQSYEQYF
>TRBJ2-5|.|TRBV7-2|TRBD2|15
TGTGCCAGCAGCCGCAGACTAGCGAGTCAAGAGACCCAGTACTTC
CASSRRLASQETQYF
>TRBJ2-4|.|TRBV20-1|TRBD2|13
TGCAGTGCACCAACTAGCGGGGGAAACATTCAGTACTTC
CSAPTSGGNIQYF
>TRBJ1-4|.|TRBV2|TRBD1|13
TGTGCCAGCCGACAGGGGTCAGGTGAAAAACTGTTTTTT
CASRQGSGEKLFF
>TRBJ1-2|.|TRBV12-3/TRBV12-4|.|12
TGTGCCAGCAACAGGGACGGTCATGGCTACACCTTC
CASNRDGHGYTF
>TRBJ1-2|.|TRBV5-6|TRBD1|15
TGTGCCAGCAGCCCAATGACAGGGGCCAGTTATGGCTACACCTTC
CASSPMTGASYGYTF
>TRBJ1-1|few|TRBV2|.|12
TGTGCCAGCCGACACACGAACACTGAAGCTTTCTTT
CASRHTNTEAFF
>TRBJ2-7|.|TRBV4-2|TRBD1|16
TGTGCCAGCAGCCAAGTTCCCGGGACAGCCTCCTACGAGCAGTACTTC
CASSQVPGTASYEQYF
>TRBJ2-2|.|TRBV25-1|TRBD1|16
TGTGCCAGCAAATCGACAGGGGCCACGAACACCGGGGAGCTGTTTTTT
CASKSTGATNTGELFF
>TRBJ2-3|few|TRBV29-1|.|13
TGCAGCGTTGAGAGGCAAAGCACAGATACGCAGTATTTT
CSVERQSTDTQYF
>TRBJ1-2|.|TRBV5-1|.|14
TGCGCCAGCAGCTTACAGGGTTGGGACTATGGCTACACCTTC
CASSLQGWDYGYTF
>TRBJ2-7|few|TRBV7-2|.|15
TGTGCCAGCAGCTTAGTTGGCGGGGAGGCCTACGAGCAGTACTTC
CASSLVGGEAYEQYF